This T cell receptor (beta chain) was identified in a study of long-term antiretroviral therapy in people with HIV. Sequencing used immunoSEQ v3.0 at survey level. Here immunoSEQ multiplex PCR was the method, and the copy in TCRdb shows in-frame clones only, minus some. This table holds over 25,000 clones, 95% to 98% found once. This clone was observed once. The TCR sequence derives from a man aged 25-40 years with HIV. The material was unsorted PBMCs, obtained 7.6 years after starting antiretroviral therapy.

The CDR3 here is CASSLGGGSKNTIYF. CDR3 DNA: TGTGCCAGCAGCTTAGGAGGAGGTTCTAAAAACACCATATATTTT. The rearrangement joins TRBV7-8 to TRBJ1-3, with D uncertain. From germline, CDR1 is SGHVS and CDR2 FQNEAQ. The CDR3 runs to 15 residues. V was trimmed by 1 base and J by 6 bases, leaving 13 bases between them. Full variable domain (missing parts from reference TRBV7-8 and TRBJ1-3): GAGVSQSPRYKVAKRGQDVALRCDPISGHVSLFWYQQALGQGPEFLTYFQNEAQLDKSGLPSDRFFAERPEGSVSTLKIQRTQQEDSAVYLCASSLGGGSKNTIYFGEGSWLTVV.